The sample holds a few counts of the clone carrying this T cell receptor (beta chain). This sample stems from a study of blood T cell repertoires in COVID-19. As for the study in general: The cDNA or gDNA used as material had been derived from T cells, B-cell-depleted T cells, or PBMCs.

Per the authors' pipeline: Nucleated cell number was recorded as an estimate derived from reference gene primer amplification. Here immunoSEQ multiplex PCR was the method, and the copy in TCRdb shows in-frame clones only, minus some. The DNA was the basis for D and trimming; V, J and clone size are from that table. The repertoire consists of 250,000 to 350,000 clones, with roughly 88% occurring once and the leading ten covering just under 9.5%. The V end lost 5 bases, the J end lost 9 bases, and 17 bases lay between the germline ends. The CDR3 extends over 13 amino acids. Germline lookup yields CDR1 SEHNR and CDR2 FQNEAQ (reference sequence).

This receptor was obtained from a man aged 18 to 29 with active or convalescent COVID-19. Sequencing was done on a sample of peripheral blood. V gene TRBV7-9 combines with J gene TRBJ2-7; tentatively, D is TRBD1 (5 bases). CDR3 nucleotide sequence: TGTGCCAGCAGCGTTACCCTCAGGGAACGGCAGTACTTC. Amino acid sequence: CASSVTLRERQYF.